This T cell receptor beta chain originates from a study of T cell repertoires in cytomegalovirus infection. One entry per CDR3 protein, called by TCRdb with MiXCR from the reads. The sample has around 100,000 distinct CDR3 sequences, 30% to 35% seen once. As concerns this clonotype: Its antigen is still unknown.

This CDR3 has 14 amino acids. The V end was cut by 7 bases, the J end by 2 bases, with 14 bases between. Germline CDR1 and CDR2: MNHNY and SVGAGI (reference sequence). The rearrangement joins TRBV6-6 to TRBJ2-5; D might be TRBD2 (6 bases). The receptor was derived from a human donor in good health (CMV status not recorded). Some clones in this sample may be carry-over from other donors' samples. The sequencing here drew on CD8+ T cells from cultured PBMCs, taken from culture after CMV antigen stimulation. DNA for the CDR3: TGTGCCAGCAACTACGGAGGGAGTCAAGAGACCCAGTACTTC. Encoded protein: CASNYGGSQETQYF.